A selection of T cell receptor beta chains follows, all from one sample in a study of blood T cell repertoires in COVID-19. Only in-frame clones appear in the TCRdb table, and some are missing; sequencing was by immunoSEQ multiplex PCR. The sample shows around 110,000 clones, about 90% of them seen only once. The sample comprised peripheral blood. These receptors were obtained from a man between 35 and 55 years old with active or convalescent COVID-19. CDR3s include the opening cysteine and the closing phenylalanine or tryptophan. The D gene is left open where the match is weak. Rows give clone size only sometimes, using once, few, many, or a class for an expanded clone.

V gene,J gene,D gene,clone size,CDR3 DNA,CDR3 protein
TRBV2,TRBJ1-2,-,-,TGTGCCAGCAGTGACCCCCGACACTTGGTTATCGATGGCTACACCTTC,CASSDPRHLVIDGYTF
TRBV10-1,TRBJ2-3,-,-,TGCGCCAGCGTTGGCCGTGCGGTGGGGGACATATTCACAGATACGCAGTATTTT,CASVGRAVGDIFTDTQYF
TRBV6-2/TRBV6-3,TRBJ2-7,-,-,TGTGCCAGCAGTTATTACTACGAGCAGTACTTC,CASSYYYEQYF
TRBV29-1,TRBJ1-1,-,-,TGCAGCGTTGAAATCGCACGGACTTTCCTCCCTGAAGCTTTCTTT,CSVEIARTFLPEAFF
TRBV18,TRBJ1-5,-,-,TGTGCCAGCTCCACCCTTAGGGGCCAGCCCCAGCATTTT,CASSTLRGQPQHF
TRBV15,TRBJ2-7,-,-,TGTGCCACCAGCCAAGCCACAGGGAGTGGGGCCTACGAGCAGTACTTC,CATSQATGSGAYEQYF
TRBV24-1,TRBJ2-1,TRBD1,-,TGTGCCACCAGTGATGCCGGGACAGGGGGCGCAGGGAACAATGAGCAGTTCTTC,CATSDAGTGGAGNNEQFF
TRBV10-3,TRBJ1-1,-,-,TGTGCCATCAAACAACTGAACACTGAAGCTTTCTTT,CAIKQLNTEAFF
TRBV18,TRBJ1-4,TRBD1,-,TGTGCCAGCTCACCACCGGACAGGAGGGCTGAAAAACTGTTTTTT,CASSPPDRRAEKLFF
TRBV2,TRBJ2-5,TRBD2,-,TGTGCCAGCAGTAGACTAGCGGGAGTCCAAGAGACCCAGTACTTC,CASSRLAGVQETQYF
TRBV7-9,TRBJ2-3,-,-,-,CASSLVGRGTEF
TRBV18,TRBJ1-1,-,-,TGTGCCAGCTCACCCCCGGGGGTTAGGGGCATGAACACTGAAGCTTTCTTT,CASSPPGVRGMNTEAFF
TRBV27,TRBJ1-1,TRBD1,-,TGTGCCAGCAGTTCGGGACAGATATCGGCTGAAGCTTTCTTT,CASSSGQISAEAFF
TRBV18,TRBJ1-4,-,-,TGTGCCAGCTCACCGCGCGGGGTCTTGGAAAAACTGTTTTTT,CASSPRGVLEKLFF
TRBV7-9,TRBJ2-7,TRBD1,-,TGTGCCAGCAGCTCCGGACAGGGGGCTGGCGAGCAGTACTTC,CASSSGQGAGEQYF
TRBV11-2,TRBJ1-3,-,-,TGTGCCAGCAGGCAACAGGGTCCAGGAAACACCATATATTTT,CASRQQGPGNTIYF
TRBV5-8,TRBJ2-1,-,-,TGTGCCAGCACCACTAGAGTCAGTGAGCAGTTCTTC,CASTTRVSEQFF
TRBV7-3,TRBJ2-3,-,-,TGTGCCAGCAGCCCACCCTGGCCAGATACGCAGTATTTT,CASSPPWPDTQYF
TRBV24-1,TRBJ2-3,-,-,TGTGCCACCAGTGATTTGCAGGGATATACGCAGTATTTT,CATSDLQGYTQYF
TRBV3-1/TRBV3-2,TRBJ1-3,-,-,TGTGCCAGCAGCGCACGACAGGCTCGCTCTGGAAACACCATATATTTT,CASSARQARSGNTIYF
TRBV25-1,TRBJ2-7,-,few,TGTGCCAGCAGCAATACACACTACGAGCAGTACTTC,CASSNTHYEQYF
TRBV9,TRBJ2-5,TRBD1,-,TGTGCCAGCAGCGACCGGACAGGGGAAGAGACCCAGTACTTC,CASSDRTGEETQYF
TRBV3-1/TRBV3-2,TRBJ2-3,-,-,TGTGCCAGCGGTACGGGGGATACGCAGTATTTT,CASGTGDTQYF
TRBV3-1/TRBV3-2,TRBJ1-6,TRBD1,-,TGTGCCAGCAGCCCTGCAACAGGGGGTGTCTCACCCTTCCACTTT,CASSPATGGVSPFHF
TRBV19,TRBJ1-3,TRBD1,-,TGTGCCAGTGACAGGGGGCCTGGAAACACCATATATTTT,CASDRGPGNTIYF
TRBV27,TRBJ2-3,TRBD2,-,TGTGCCAGCAGTTTATGGGGGGGAGATACGCAGTATTTT,CASSLWGGDTQYF
TRBV28,TRBJ1-5,-,once,TGTGCCAGCAGTTTCGACAGTCTCAATCAGCCCCAGCATTTT,CASSFDSLNQPQHF
TRBV11-2,TRBJ2-2,TRBD2,-,TGTGCCAGCAGCTTACCGACTAGCGGGAGGGAGCTGTTTTTT,CASSLPTSGRELFF
TRBV6-2/TRBV6-3,TRBJ2-7,-,-,TGTGCCAGCAGCTCTCCCGACAGGCCTCCCTACGAGCAGTACTTC,CASSSPDRPPYEQYF
TRBV5-1,TRBJ1-4,TRBD1,-,TGCGCCAGCAGCTCAACAGGGGGATATGAAAAACTGTTTTTT,CASSSTGGYEKLFF
TRBV19,TRBJ1-2,TRBD1,-,TGTGCCAGTAGTGCCGAACAGGGGACCTATGGCTACACCTTC,CASSAEQGTYGYTF
TRBV4-3,TRBJ2-4,-,-,TGCGCCAGCAGCCAAGACAGGGGCTTAGGAGACATTCAGTACTTC,CASSQDRGLGDIQYF
TRBV19,TRBJ2-3,-,-,TGTGCCAGTAGTTTTGTACAGGCAGATACGCAGTATTTT,CASSFVQADTQYF
TRBV25-1,TRBJ2-2,-,-,TGTGCCAGCAGTGGTCACCTAACCGGGGAGCTGTTTTTT,CASSGHLTGELFF
TRBV5-6,TRBJ1-2,TRBD1,few,TGTGCCAGCAGCTGGGACAGGGCGACCACCTTC,CASSWDRATTF